The rows below give T cell receptor beta chains drawn from one sample of a study of Tregs in tolerant kidney transplant recipients. Measured with immunoSEQ multiplex PCR; TCRdb has only the in-frame clones, and not every one. Of 100,000 or so clones listed, roughly 93% were seen once; the top ten hold around 1.6%. The sequences come from CD4+ T cells from blood (PBMCs), collected 12 months after the transplant. Receptors originate from a human patient who received a combined kidney and bone marrow transplant. Some T cells here may be from the graft donor. Each CDR3 is given with its conserved first and last residue. D genes are given only for firm matches. Some rows have no size entry. The others give once, few or many, or a class for an expanded clone.

j_call v_call d_call cdr3_length clone_size cdr3_nt cdr3_aa
TRBJ2-3 TRBV9 - 13 - TGTGCCAGCAGCGTTAGAGTTACAGATACGCAGTATTTT CASSVRVTDTQYF
TRBJ2-3 TRBV6-4 - 13 - TGTGCCAGCAGTGACCTAGAGAGGAATACGCAGTATTTT CASSDLERNTQYF
TRBJ1-1 TRBV12-2 - 17 - TGTGCAAGTCGCCCCGTCCCGGGACAGGGAATGAACACTGAAGCTTTCTTT CASRPVPGQGMNTEAFF
TRBJ2-5 TRBV5-1 TRBD2 17 - TGCGCCAGCAGCTGGGTACTAGCGGGGGGCCAAGAAGAGACCCAGTACTTC CASSWVLAGGQEETQYF
TRBJ2-2 TRBV18 - 15 - TGTGCCAGCTCACCTCAGCGAGGCGACACCGGGGAGCTGTTTTTT CASSPQRGDTGELFF
TRBJ1-4 TRBV30 - 15 - TGTGCCTGGAGCGCCCCTATTGTGCGTAATGAAAAACTGTTTTTT CAWSAPIVRNEKLFF
TRBJ1-2 TRBV9 - 14 - TGTGCCAGCAGCGTAACAGGGAGGGGGGCCGGCTACACCTTC CASSVTGRGAGYTF
TRBJ2-3 TRBV19 - 15 - TGTGCCAGTAGTATAGATGCCGAGGTGGCAGATACGCAGTATTTT CASSIDAEVADTQYF
TRBJ1-4 TRBV18 TRBD1 15 - TGTGCCAGCTCACCACCGGGACAGGGGTACGAAAAACTGTTTTTT CASSPPGQGYEKLFF
TRBJ2-1 TRBV11-3 - 12 - TGTGCCAGCAGCCTCACCCGGGATGAGCAGTTCTTC CASSLTRDEQFF
TRBJ1-4 TRBV19 - 15 - TGTGCCAGTACCCCCTGGGGACCGGGGGATGAAAAACTGTTTTTT CASTPWGPGDEKLFF
TRBJ1-2 TRBV4-3 TRBD1 14 once TGCGCCAGCAGCCTACGTTCAGGGGGCGCGGGCTACACCTTC CASSLRSGGAGYTF
TRBJ2-3 TRBV19 TRBD1 15 once TGTGCCAGTAGTATTCCGGGACAGGGGACAGATACGCAGTATTTT CASSIPGQGTDTQYF
TRBJ2-7 TRBV4-1 TRBD2 15 - TGCGCCAGCAGCCGGACGACTAGCGGAGATTACGAGCAGTACTTC CASSRTTSGDYEQYF
TRBJ1-1 TRBV19 TRBD1 13 - TGTGCCACCAGGGGGGTGAGTAGGGCTGAAGCTTTCTTT CATRGVSRAEAFF
TRBJ2-7 TRBV4-3 - 13 - TGCGCCAGCAGCGAACTAGCTAGGTACGAGCAGTACTTC CASSELARYEQYF
TRBJ1-6 TRBV5-4 TRBD1 17 - TGTGCCAGCAGCCCAAGTGGGACAGGTCTTTATAATTCACCCCTCCACTTT CASSPSGTGLYNSPLHF
TRBJ2-5 TRBV14 TRBD1 16 - TGTGCCAGCAGCCAATTAGGGACAGGGCTCCAAGAGACCCAGTACTTC CASSQLGTGLQETQYF
TRBJ2-7 TRBV4-3 TRBD2 16 - TGCGCCAGCAGCCCTGGACTAGCGGGTGTCTTGAACGAGCAGTACTTC CASSPGLAGVLNEQYF
TRBJ2-7 TRBV7-2 - 16 - TGTGCCAGCAGCTTATTTGGGATCACAGCGTCGGGGGAGCAGTACTTC CASSLFGITASGEQYF
TRBJ2-2 TRBV7-2 - 17 - TGTGCCAGCAGCCACCCCTCCGGGGGAGCGAACACCGGGGAGCTGTTTTTT CASSHPSGGANTGELFF
TRBJ1-1 TRBV7-2 - 14 - TGTGCCAGCAGCTTATCGGTCGGGATCACTGAAGCTTTCTTT CASSLSVGITEAFF
TRBJ2-2 TRBV7-2 - 14 - TGTGCCAGCAGCCTAAACAGGGAGACCGGGGAGCTGTTTTTT CASSLNRETGELFF